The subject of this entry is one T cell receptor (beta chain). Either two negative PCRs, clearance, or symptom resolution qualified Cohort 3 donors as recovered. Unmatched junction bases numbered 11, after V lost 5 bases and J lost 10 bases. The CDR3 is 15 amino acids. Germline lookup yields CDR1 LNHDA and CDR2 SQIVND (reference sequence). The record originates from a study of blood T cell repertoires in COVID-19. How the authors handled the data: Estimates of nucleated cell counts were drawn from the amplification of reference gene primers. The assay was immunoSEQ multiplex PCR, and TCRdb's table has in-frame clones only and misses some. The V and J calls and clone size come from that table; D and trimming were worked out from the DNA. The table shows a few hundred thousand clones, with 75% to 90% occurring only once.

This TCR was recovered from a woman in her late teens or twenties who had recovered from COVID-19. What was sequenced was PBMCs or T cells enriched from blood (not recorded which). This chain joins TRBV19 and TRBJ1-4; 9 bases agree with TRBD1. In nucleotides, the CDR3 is TGTGCCAGTAGTGAGCCGGGACAGGGTTTTGGAAAACTGTTTTTT. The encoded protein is CASSEPGQGFGKLFF.